One and the same sample provided the 21 T cell receptor beta chains below, sequenced in a study of stem cell transplantation in POMP-related autoinflammatory disease. Sequencing was performed with immunoSEQ multiplex PCR; in TCRdb, only in-frame clones are kept and a portion is missing. The sample has several thousand clones, roughly 88% seen once. The sequencing used CD8+ T cells from PBMCs, collected after stem cell transplantation. These receptors all stem from a human patient with POMP-related autoinflammation and immune dysregulation (PRAID). Some T cells may have originated in the graft donor.

The V and J genes are TRBV6-5 and TRBJ2-1; 7 bases line up with TRBD1. The CDR3 extends over 14 amino acids. CDR1 and CDR2 from the germline V gene are MNHEY and SVGAGI. The ends lost 10 bases at V and 2 bases at J; junction bases unmatched: 8. Written as DNA, the CDR3 is TGTGCCACCGGGGAAGGGGGCGCCTACAATGAGCAGTTCTTC. It translates to CATGEGGAYNEQFF.

The rearrangement links TRBV21-1 to TRBJ2-6; TRBD2 was called by the table and not checked on the DNA. TRBV21-1 is a pseudogene locus. The CDR3 extends over 15 amino acids. CDR3 coding DNA: TGTGCCAGCAGCGGGAGATGTTCTGGGGCCAACGTCCTGACTTTC. Translating gives CASSGRCSGANVLTF.

This rearrangement joins TRBV4-2 to TRBJ1-4; D remains unclear. Trimming removed 1 base at V and 7 bases at J, with 13 bases between. The CDR3 totals 15 residues. In germline, CDR1 is LGHNA, CDR2 YNFKEQ. CDR3 bases: TGTGCCAGCAGCCAAGTAGAGAGGGCGAGTGAAAAACTGTTTTTT. Its translation: CASSQVERASEKLFF.

The CDR3 region is CASSLTGSTYTGELFF. CDR3 nucleotides: TGCGCCAGCAGCTTAACAGGTTCGACGTACACCGGGGAGCTGTTTTTT. The chain employs TRBV5-1 and TRBJ2-2, with D tentatively TRBD1 (5 bases). Trimming pared 2 bases from V and 3 bases from J, leaving 14 bases between. Germline CDR1 is SGHRS and CDR2 is YFSETQ. The CDR3 is 16 amino acids.

The rearrangement joins TRBV7-9 to TRBJ1-1, with a tentative D call TRBD1 (5 bases). Trimming stripped 1 base from V and 11 bases from J, with 17 bases between. This CDR3 comprises 14 residues. Germline V CDR1 and CDR2: SEHNR, FQNEAQ (reference sequence). CDR3 residues: CASSLVGVGEDAFF. The CDR3 coding sequence is TGTGCCAGCAGCTTAGTAGGGGTCGGTGAGGATGCTTTCTTT.

The chain couples TRBV9 to TRBJ2-1; possible D gene TRBD2, 5 bases. V was shortened by 3 bases and J by 0 bases, with 10 bases between the two germline ends. Germline lookup yields CDR1 SGDLS and CDR2 YYNGEE. The CDR3 runs 15 residues. The CDR3 DNA is TGTGCCAGCAGCGGTACTAGTTACTCCTACAATGAGCAGTTCTTC. Its translation: CASSGTSYSYNEQFF.

This rearrangement joins TRBV28 to TRBJ1-1, with D possibly TRBD1 on 5 matching bases. With 1 base removed from V and 11 bases from J, the gap between germline ends came to 14 bases. CDR1 and CDR2 (germline): MDHEN, SYDVKM. The CDR3 totals 13 residues. The CDR3 region has the DNA TGTGCCAGCAGTTTATCGGGGGAGCTGGAGGCTTTCTTT. Amino acid sequence: CASSLSGELEAFF. Full variable domain (remainder filled in from reference TRBV28 and TRBJ1-1): DVKVTQSSRYLVKRTGEKVFLECVQDMDHENMFWYRQDPGLGLRLIYFSYDVKMKEKGDIPEGYSVSREKKERFSLILESASTNQTSMYLCASSLSGELEAFFGQGTRLTVV.

The chain carries TRBV7-9 and TRBJ2-1, with D hard to call. Germline V lookup: CDR1 SEHNR, CDR2 FQNEAQ (reference sequence). The CDR3 is 13 amino acids. Trimming took 2 bases from V and 7 from J, leaving 9 bases between them. CDR3 region: CASSLFSANEQFF. CDR3 bases: TGTGCCAGCAGCTTATTTTCGGCAAATGAGCAGTTCTTC.

This sequence joins TRBV3-1 (or the pseudogene TRBV3-2) and TRBJ1-3; tentatively, D is TRBD1 (5 bases). The V gene lost 1 base and the J gene lost 4 bases, with 17 bases spanning the gap. The CDR3 covers 17 residues. Germline loops: CDR1 LGHDT, CDR2 YNNKEL (reference sequence). DNA of the CDR3: TGTGCCAGCAGCCAAGCCAGAAACTCAGGGTCAGGAAACACCATATATTTT. It yields the protein CASSQARNSGSGNTIYF.

This rearrangement joins TRBV6-6 to TRBJ2-7, with a tentative D call TRBD2 (6 bases). With 6 bases removed from V and 2 bases from J, the gap between germline ends came to 14 bases. Germline V lookup: CDR1 MNHNY, CDR2 SVGAGI (reference sequence). This CDR3 is built from 14 residues. The CDR3 DNA is TGTGCCAGCAGCCATCGGGACTCACCCTACGAGCAGTACTTC. This encodes CASSHRDSPYEQYF.

V gene TRBV19 combines with J gene TRBJ1-1; the D gene is possibly TRBD1 (6 bases). CDR3 length: 15 amino acids. V lost 4 bases and J 2 bases, leaving 14 bases between the germline ends. The germline V gene has CDR1 LNHDA and CDR2 SQIVND (reference sequence). CDR3 protein: CASSTGNRVNTEAFF. The CDR3 nucleotides are TGTGCCAGTAGTACCGGAAACAGGGTCAACACTGAAGCTTTCTTT.

The chain recombines TRBV18 with TRBJ1-2; TRBD1 might be the D (6 bases). The CDR3 has 14 amino acids. Germline V lookup: CDR1 KGHSH, CDR2 LQKENI. Trimming cost V 3 bases and J 3 bases, with 11 bases left between them. This CDR3 reads CASSPVQGYYGYTF. The CDR3 bases are TGTGCCAGCTCACCGGTACAGGGATACTATGGCTACACCTTC.

This chain links TRBV3-1 (or the pseudogene TRBV3-2) with TRBJ2-3, with 9 positions matching TRBD2. CDR3 size: 15 residues. Germline loops: CDR1 LGHDT, CDR2 YNNKEL (reference sequence). J lost 6 bases, V lost 0 bases, and 4 bases had no gene match. CDR3 sequence reads: CASSQERAGGDTQYF. For the CDR3, the DNA is TGTGCCAGCAGCCAAGAACGTGCGGGAGGGGATACGCAGTATTTT.

The chain has TRBV9 and TRBJ2-1; D not certain. Germline CDR1 and CDR2: SGDLS and YYNGEE. CDR3 length: 13 amino acids. V was trimmed by 1 base and J by 2 bases, leaving 4 bases between them. CDR3 sequence (DNA): TGTGCCAGCAGCGTACCGCCCTACAATGAGCAGTTCTTC. Its protein product is CASSVPPYNEQFF.

The V call is TRBV6-5, the J call TRBJ2-5, with 8 bases identical to TRBD1. Trimming cost V 6 bases and J 2 bases; bases outside gene matches: 8. The CDR3 runs 15 residues. Germline CDR1 is MNHEY and CDR2 is SVGAGI. The CDR3 is CASRSDGTGQETQYF. Here the CDR3 DNA reads TGTGCCAGCAGATCCGACGGGACAGGACAAGAGACCCAGTACTTC.

This sequence joins TRBV10-1 and TRBJ1-2; 7 nucleotides match TRBD1. After removal of 8 bases from V and 8 bases from J, the junction contained 8 bases not matched to a gene. The CDR3 runs 12 residues. From germline, CDR1 is WNHNN and CDR2 SYGVQD (reference sequence). CDR3 DNA sequence: TGCGCCAGCCATACAGGGGTAGGGGGCTACACCTTC. Its protein is CASHTGVGGYTF.

This sequence joins TRBV19 and TRBJ1-2, with D possibly TRBD1 on 6 matching bases. Germline loops: CDR1 LNHDA, CDR2 SQIVND (reference sequence). V was pared by 4 bases and J by 4 bases, with 10 bases between. The CDR3 loop spans 13 amino acids. CDR3 region: CASSTRTVYGYTF. The CDR3 DNA reads as TGTGCCAGTAGTACACGGACAGTCTATGGCTACACCTTC.

The chain employs TRBV19 and TRBJ2-2; D possibly corresponds to TRBD1 (5 bases). The CDR3 is 12 amino acids. V was trimmed by 7 bases and J by 6 bases, leaving 9 bases between them. Germline CDR1 reads LNHDA; CDR2 reads SQIVND (reference sequence). The CDR3: CASTMGPGELFF. The CDR3 DNA reads as TGTGCCAGTACCATGGGGCCCGGGGAGCTGTTTTTT.

V usage is TRBV3-1 (or the pseudogene TRBV3-2) and J usage is TRBJ2-5; the D is unclear. From germline, CDR1 is LGHDT and CDR2 YNNKEL (reference sequence). V lost 0 bases, J lost 7 bases, and 0 bases lay in between. The CDR3 contains 10 residues. The CDR3 loop is CASSQETQYF. The DNA for the CDR3 is TGTGCCAGCAGCCAAGAGACCCAGTACTTC.

This clone has only one observation. This chain joins TRBV30 and TRBJ2-2, with 7 bases matching TRBD2. The V gene end was trimmed by 4 bases and the J gene end by 4 bases; junction bases not matched to a gene: 6. Germline CDR1 is GTSNPN and CDR2 is SVGIG (reference sequence). The CDR3 extends over 14 amino acids. Written as DNA, the CDR3 is TGTGCCTGGAATGGGAGGGCCGGCACCGGGGAGCTGTTTTTT. The encoded protein is CAWNGRAGTGELFF.

The chain employs TRBV4-1 and TRBJ1-1, with D possibly matching TRBD1 (5 bases). The CDR3 extends over 16 amino acids. V was cut by 2 bases and J by 0 bases, with 13 bases left in between. Germline CDR1 and CDR2: MGHRA and YSYEKL. The DNA for the CDR3 is TGCGCCAGCAGCCAATATACAGGACTAATGAACACTGAAGCTTTCTTT. As protein: CASSQYTGLMNTEAFF.